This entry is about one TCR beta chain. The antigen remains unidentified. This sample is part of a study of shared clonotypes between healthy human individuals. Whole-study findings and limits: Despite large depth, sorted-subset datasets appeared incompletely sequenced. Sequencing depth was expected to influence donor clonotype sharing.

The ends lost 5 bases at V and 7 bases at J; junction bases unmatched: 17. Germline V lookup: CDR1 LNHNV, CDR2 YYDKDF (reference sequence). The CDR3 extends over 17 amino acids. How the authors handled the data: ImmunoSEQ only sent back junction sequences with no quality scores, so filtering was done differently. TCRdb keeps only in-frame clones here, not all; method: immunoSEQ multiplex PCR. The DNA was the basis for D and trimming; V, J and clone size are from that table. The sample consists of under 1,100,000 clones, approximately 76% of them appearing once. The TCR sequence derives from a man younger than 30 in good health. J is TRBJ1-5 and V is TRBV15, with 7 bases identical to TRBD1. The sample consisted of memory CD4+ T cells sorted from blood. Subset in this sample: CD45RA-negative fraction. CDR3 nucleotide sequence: TGTGCCACCAGCGCGATCGAGGGGGCGCCCCGCGGACAGCCCCAGCATTTT. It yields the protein CATSAIEGAPRGQPQHF.